These 14 T cell receptor beta chains came from one sample sequenced in a study of tumor-infiltrating lymphocytes in primary liver carcinoma. The authors made TCR beta cDNA from around 500 ng total RNA with a constant-region primer. Library construction for TCR beta comprised three nested multiplex PCR rounds performed with slightly modified ARM-PCR. Two initial PCR rounds of ten to eleven cycles each paired TRBV1-TRBV30 forward primers with a C-beta reverse primer. A single record per CDR3 protein comes from TCRdb applying MiXCR to the multiplex PCR reads. The table lists about 180,000 distinct CDR3 sequences, about 60% of them singletons. The source of the blood RNA was unsorted whole blood, and germline DNA was extracted as well. Input material: peripheral blood. The receptors originated from a man between 40 and 49 years old with primary liver carcinoma and hepatitis B virus infection.

This clonotype was seen a single time. A much bigger clone sits one base away, suggesting this may be a read error. The chain is built from TRBV29-1 and TRBJ2-5; D is perhaps TRBD2 (6 bases). With 7 bases removed from V and 4 bases from J, the gap between germline ends came to 16 bases. CDR1 and CDR2 from the germline V gene are SQVTM and ANQGSEA. The CDR3 is 13 residues long. Here the CDR3 DNA reads TGCAGCGCTGACGGGGGAAAAGGAGAGACCCAGTACTTC. Protein product: CSADGGKGETQYF.

This rearrangement joins TRBV4-2 to TRBJ1-2; D unclear. V shed 1 base and J shed 9 bases, with 18 bases lying between them. The germline V gene has CDR1 LGHNA and CDR2 YNFKEQ. The CDR3 covers 15 residues. CDR3 residues: CASSQVETLLGSYTF. Here the CDR3 DNA reads TGTGCCAGCAGCCAAGTCGAGACTCTCCTAGGAAGCTACACCTTC.

This sequence joins TRBV29-1 and TRBJ2-7; D ambiguous. CDR1 SQVTM and CDR2 ANQGSEA come from the germline V gene. The CDR3 has 15 residues. Trimming shortened V by 6 bases and J by 0 bases, and 18 bases separated the two germline ends. The CDR3 DNA reads TGCAGCGTGGCCGGTGCCGTCACCAGCTCCTACGAGCAGTACTTC. Translation gives CSVAGAVTSSYEQYF.

As for this clonotype: Relative to the germline gene, one junction end is altered; a read error may explain this. The chain couples TRBV11-2 to TRBJ2-1; perhaps D is TRBD1 or TRBD2 (6 bases each). This CDR3 region has 15 residues. The germline CDR1 and CDR2 sequences are SGHAT and FQNNGV. CDR3 nucleotides: TGCGCCAGCTCAGGGGACTCGGGTAGCTACAATGAGCAGTTCTTC. Translating gives CASSGDSGSYNEQFF.

The chain joins TRBV29-1 to TRBJ2-5; 7 bases fit TRBD2. This CDR3 spans 12 amino acids. Trimming at V came to 8 bases and at J to 1 base, leaving 4 bases not matched to a gene. Germline values: CDR1 SQVTM, CDR2 ANQGSEA. CDR3 sequence: CSISGTQETQYF. The CDR3 DNA reads as TGCAGCATCAGCGGGACCCAAGAGACCCAGTACTTC.

This clonotype appeared a few times. The rearrangement uses TRBV5-8 and TRBJ2-5; a possible D gene is TRBD1 (5 bases). Germline V gene sequence: CDR1 SGHTS, CDR2 YDEGEE. V shed 2 bases and J shed 11 bases, with 13 bases lying between them. The CDR3 consists of 12 residues. The CDR3: CASSFRDRSQYF. In DNA, the CDR3 is TGTGCCAGCAGCTTTCGCGACAGATCTCAGTACTTC.

A word on this clonotype: The conserved closing phenylalanine or tryptophan is absent in this CDR3, likely reflecting a read error. V usage is TRBV11-2 and J usage is TRBJ2-3; 7 bases match TRBD2. Germline lookup yields CDR1 SGHAT and CDR2 FQNNGV. The CDR3 contains 16 residues. The V gene end was trimmed by 10 bases and the J gene end by 1 base; junction bases not matched to a gene: 14. The CDR3 loop is CANTNVEAGGTDTQYL. CDR3 nucleotide sequence: TGTGCCAACACCAACGTCGAGGCGGGAGGCACAGATACGCAGTATCTT.

The chain is built from TRBV4-1 and TRBJ1-6; TRBD1 agrees at 11 bases. Germline CDR1 is MGHRA and CDR2 is YSYEKL. The CDR3 is 16 amino acids. The V gene end was trimmed by 0 bases and the J gene end by 9 bases; junction bases not matched to a gene: 4. CDR3 amino acids: CASSQEGGTGGSPLHF. CDR3 DNA sequence: TGCGCCAGCAGCCAAGAGGGCGGGACAGGGGGTTCACCCCTCCACTTT.

As regards this clonotype: The junction differs from germline at one of its ends, possibly a read error. The chain employs TRBV11-2 and TRBJ1-1, with D perhaps TRBD1 (6 bases). The CDR3 has 15 amino acids. Per the germline V gene, CDR1 is SGHAT and CDR2 is FQNNGV. The CDR3 bases are TGTGCCAGCAGCAAATCCGGGGGCATGAACACCGAAGCTTTCTTT. It specifies CASSKSGGMNTEAFF.

On this clonotype: The germline gene is not matched at one end of the junction; a read error may be the cause. The chain has TRBV11-2 and TRBJ2-3; 7 bases are a match to TRBD1. Germline CDR1 SGHAT, CDR2 FQNNGV. The CDR3 spans 16 residues. CDR3 bases: TGCGCCAGCAGCACGGACCGGACAGGTAGTTCAGATACGCAGTATTTT. This codes for CASSTDRTGSSDTQYF.

This clonotype was picked up a small number of times. The chain joins TRBV29-1 to TRBJ2-1; D tentatively fits TRBD1 or TRBD2 (5 bases each). Germline values: CDR1 SQVTM, CDR2 ANQGSEA. The CDR3 consists of 13 residues. Trimming removed 6 bases at V and 5 bases at J, with 14 bases between. The CDR3: CSVLGVRDNEQFF. The CDR3 DNA sequence: TGCAGCGTCTTGGGGGTTCGGGACAATGAGCAGTTCTTC.

To note about this clonotype: A clone one base away is much larger, so this may be a read error. The chain is built from TRBV29-1 and TRBJ2-3; 8 positions agree with TRBD2. V lost 2 bases to trimming and J lost 7 bases; unmatched junction nucleotides: 8. Germline V gives CDR1 SQVTM, CDR2 ANQGSEA. This CDR3 is built from 14 residues. CDR3 nucleotides: TGCAGCGTTGAACGGACTAGCCCGGAATATACGCAGTATTTT. Translated, it gives CSVERTSPEYTQYF.

The chain recombines TRBV12-3 or TRBV12-4 with TRBJ2-7; TRBD1 agrees at 7 bases. With 1 base clipped from V and 4 bases from J, the junction kept 4 bases outside the gene matches. The CDR3 length is 14 residues. The DNA for the CDR3 is TGTGCCAGCAGTTTAGGAGGGGGCGGGTACGAGCAGTACTTC. Translation gives CASSLGGGGYEQYF.

This clonotype came up many times. The genes are TRBV11-2 and TRBJ2-1; tentatively, D is TRBD2 (6 bases). Trimming stripped 1 base from V and 0 bases from J, with 13 bases between. Germline V lookup: CDR1 SGHAT, CDR2 FQNNGV. The CDR3 has 17 residues. DNA of the CDR3: TGTGCCAGCAGCTTAGCGGGAGCACGTTCCTCCTACAATGAGCAGTTCTTC. Amino acids: CASSLAGARSSYNEQFF.